The clone carrying this T cell receptor beta chain qualifies as medium-sized. Its antigen remains unknown. V lost 5 bases, J lost 2 bases, and 3 bases stayed unmatched. The CDR3 loop spans 14 amino acids. From germline, CDR1 is SEHNR and CDR2 FQNEAQ (reference sequence). The PCR contained 60 Vbeta and 13 Jbeta primers. Repertoires were generated with immunoSEQ multiplex PCR, while TCRdb's copy carries only in-frame clones and drops some. The profile shows 130,000 or so clones, roughly 80% of them singletons. This specimen belongs to a study of cytomegalovirus exposure and HLA in healthy donors. The study's findings and limits: There were several of the most significant clusters that appeared linked to common viral pathogens in a later analysis. CMV serostatus was the only recorded immune exposure for donors.

This chain joins TRBV7-9 and TRBJ1-5; 7 nucleotides align to TRBD1. The sequencing input was PBMCs. This receptor was taken from a woman aged 55-75 years in good health and CMV-seronegative. The CDR3 region is CASSQDRGNQPQHF. The CDR3 coding sequence is TGTGCCAGCAGCCAAGACAGGGGCAATCAGCCCCAGCATTTT.